Listed below are T cell receptor beta chains from one sample, sequenced in a study of T-cell memory formation after mild COVID-19. In TCRdb, the 5' RACE reads were re-called with MiXCR into one record per CDR3 protein. The sample includes under 200,000 distinct CDR3 sequences, roughly 11% of them seen just once. Sequences were obtained from PBMCs or a T cell subset sorted from them (not recorded which). The receptor set was obtained from a man younger than 35 who had mild COVID-19 (a few samples of this study predate the infection). Cell type and time point are not known. Each CDR3 is given with its conserved first and last residue.

j_gene,v_gene,CDR3aa
TRBJ2-1,TRBV7-9,CASSPFYNEQFF
TRBJ1-4,TRBV5-1,CASSLDRPDEKLFF
TRBJ2-7,TRBV7-3,CASSPGGGDEQYF
TRBJ1-1,TRBV4-3,CASSHLGSGDTEAFF
TRBJ2-3,TRBV20-1,CSAVGGITDTQYF
TRBJ1-2,TRBV5-1,CASSLTGQGNYYGYTF
TRBJ1-6,TRBV7-2,CASSFEGTPLHF
TRBJ1-4,TRBV4-1,CASSPQLRDRGRPNEKLFF
TRBJ1-3,TRBV28,CASSSGTLSGNTIYF
TRBJ1-5,TRBV7-3,CASSADRGQPQHF
TRBJ1-1,TRBV5-1,CASSLGPLNTEAFF
TRBJ2-3,TRBV4-1,CASSQDGTGADTQYF
TRBJ2-4,TRBV28,CASSRTGAKNIQYF
TRBJ1-1,TRBV4-3,CASSHHLRDTEAFF
TRBJ1-4,TRBV5-1,CASSLSGTTNEKLFF
TRBJ2-2,TRBV6-5,CASSYSKTGELFF
TRBJ1-1,TRBV6-5,CASSKTGNLNTEAFF
TRBJ2-3,TRBV10-3,CAISVSGLSTDTQYF
TRBJ1-6,TRBV2,CASSARGNSPLHF
TRBJ1-6,TRBV11-2,CASSLVELSPLHF
TRBJ2-3,TRBV10-3,CAISGSSGATDTQYF
TRBJ2-5,TRBV5-1,CASSGGVQETQYF
TRBJ2-5,TRBV20-1,CSARDTGRDETQYF
TRBJ2-1,TRBV2,CASHDSLTVNEQFF
TRBJ1-1,TRBV21-1,CASSYRQVGTEAFF
TRBJ1-4,TRBV2,CASSPDRGGDEKLFF
TRBJ1-1,TRBV28,CASSYPTRRTEAFF
TRBJ2-3,TRBV20-1,CSAVTGNTDTQYF
TRBJ1-5,TRBV5-1,CASSPGQNQPQHF
TRBJ1-2,TRBV6-6,CASSLDRGGGYTF
TRBJ2-6,TRBV9,CASSVASGLSNVLTF
TRBJ2-2,TRBV7-9,CASSSRGGPGELFF
TRBJ2-5,TRBV7-9,CASSFSALAGGKETQYF
TRBJ2-5,TRBV4-1,CASSQPQGHTRKTQYF
TRBJ1-5,TRBV20-1,CSARVGGAAGQPQHF
TRBJ1-4,TRBV7-2,CASSFTGGGEKLFF
TRBJ2-5,TRBV7-2,CASLNPYRGRKTQYF
TRBJ2-5,TRBV5-1,CASSSGQGKETQYF
TRBJ2-2,TRBV12-3/TRBV12-4,CASSFWRNTGELFF
TRBJ1-1,TRBV30,CAWGRGPINTEAFF
TRBJ1-2,TRBV5-6,CASTSEGYGYTF
TRBJ2-2,TRBV10-1,CASSGTGTGELFF
TRBJ2-2,TRBV5-1,CASSIQGDTGELFF